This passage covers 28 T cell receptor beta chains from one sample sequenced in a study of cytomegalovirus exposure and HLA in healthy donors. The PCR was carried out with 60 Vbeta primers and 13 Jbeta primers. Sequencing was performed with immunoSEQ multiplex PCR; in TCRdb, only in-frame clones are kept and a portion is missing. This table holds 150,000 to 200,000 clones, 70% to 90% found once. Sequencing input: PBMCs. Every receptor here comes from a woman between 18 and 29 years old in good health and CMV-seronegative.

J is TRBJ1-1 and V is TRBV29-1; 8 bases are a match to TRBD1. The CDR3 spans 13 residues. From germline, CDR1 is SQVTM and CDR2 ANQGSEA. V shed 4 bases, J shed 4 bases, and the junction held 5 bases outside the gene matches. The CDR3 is CSVVQGTGTEAFF. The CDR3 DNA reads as TGCAGCGTTGTGCAAGGGACAGGCACTGAAGCTTTCTTT.

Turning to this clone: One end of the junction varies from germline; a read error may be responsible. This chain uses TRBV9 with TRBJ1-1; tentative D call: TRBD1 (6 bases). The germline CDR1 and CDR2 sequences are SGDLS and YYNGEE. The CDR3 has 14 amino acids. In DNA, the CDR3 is TGTGCCAGCAGCGTAGTTGAGGGGGTCCTCCCAGCGGTCTTT. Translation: CASSVVEGVLPAVF.

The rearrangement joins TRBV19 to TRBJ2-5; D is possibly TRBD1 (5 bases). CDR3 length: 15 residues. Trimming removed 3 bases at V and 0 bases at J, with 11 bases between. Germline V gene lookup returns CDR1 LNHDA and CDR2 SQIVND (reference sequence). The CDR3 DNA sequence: TGTGCCAGTAGTATTCTATCAGGGAACCAAGAGACCCAGTACTTC. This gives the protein CASSILSGNQETQYF.

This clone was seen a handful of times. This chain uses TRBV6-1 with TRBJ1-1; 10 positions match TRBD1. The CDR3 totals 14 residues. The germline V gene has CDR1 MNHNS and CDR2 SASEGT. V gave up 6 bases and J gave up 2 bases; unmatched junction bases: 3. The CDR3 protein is CASRLTGGNTEAFF. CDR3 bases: TGTGCCAGCAGGCTGACAGGGGGCAACACTGAAGCTTTCTTT.

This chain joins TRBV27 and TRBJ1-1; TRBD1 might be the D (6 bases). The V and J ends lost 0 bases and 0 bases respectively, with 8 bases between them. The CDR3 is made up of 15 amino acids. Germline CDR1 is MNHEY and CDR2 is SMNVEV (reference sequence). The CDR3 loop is CASSLSDSMNTEAFF. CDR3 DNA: TGTGCCAGCAGTTTATCGGACAGTATGAACACTGAAGCTTTCTTT.

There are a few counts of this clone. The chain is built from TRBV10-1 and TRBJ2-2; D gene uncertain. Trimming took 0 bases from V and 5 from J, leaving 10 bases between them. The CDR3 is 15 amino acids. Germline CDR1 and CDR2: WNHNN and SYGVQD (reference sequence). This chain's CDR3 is CASSESFGRTGELFF. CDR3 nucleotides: TGCGCCAGCAGTGAGTCCTTCGGTAGAACCGGGGAGCTGTTTTTT.

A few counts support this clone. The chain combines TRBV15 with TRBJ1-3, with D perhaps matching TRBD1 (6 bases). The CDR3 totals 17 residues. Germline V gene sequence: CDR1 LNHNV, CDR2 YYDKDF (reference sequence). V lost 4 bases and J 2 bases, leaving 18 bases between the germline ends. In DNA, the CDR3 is TGTGCCACCAGCACCTTAGCAGGGGTATGGACTGGAAACACCATATATTTT. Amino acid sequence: CATSTLAGVWTGNTIYF.

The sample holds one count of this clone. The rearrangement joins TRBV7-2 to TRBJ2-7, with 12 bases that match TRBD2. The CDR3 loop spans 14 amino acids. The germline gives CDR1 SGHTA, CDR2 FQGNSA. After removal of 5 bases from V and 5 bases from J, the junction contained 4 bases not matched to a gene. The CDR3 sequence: CASSRLAGAHEQYF. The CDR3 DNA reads TGTGCCAGCAGCCGACTAGCGGGAGCCCACGAGCAGTACTTC.

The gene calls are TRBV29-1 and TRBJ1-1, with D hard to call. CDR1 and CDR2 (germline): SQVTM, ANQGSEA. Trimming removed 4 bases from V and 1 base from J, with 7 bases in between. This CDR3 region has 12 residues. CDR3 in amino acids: CSVGRGNTEAFF. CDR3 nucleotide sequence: TGCAGCGTTGGTCGAGGGAACACTGAAGCTTTCTTT.

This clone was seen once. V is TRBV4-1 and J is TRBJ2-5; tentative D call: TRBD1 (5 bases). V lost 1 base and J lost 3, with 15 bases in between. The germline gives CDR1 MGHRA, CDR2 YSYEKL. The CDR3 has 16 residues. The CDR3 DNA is TGCGCCAGCAGCCAAGGTTCCACAGGTGGTAAAGAGACCCAGTACTTC. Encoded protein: CASSQGSTGGKETQYF.

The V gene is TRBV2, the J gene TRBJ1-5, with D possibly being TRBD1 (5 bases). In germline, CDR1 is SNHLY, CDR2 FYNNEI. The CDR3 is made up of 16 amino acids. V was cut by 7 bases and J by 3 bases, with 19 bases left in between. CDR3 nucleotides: TGTGCCAGCACCGCGGCCGGAGCGGGGCTCAATCAGCCCCAGCATTTT. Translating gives CASTAAGAGLNQPQHF.

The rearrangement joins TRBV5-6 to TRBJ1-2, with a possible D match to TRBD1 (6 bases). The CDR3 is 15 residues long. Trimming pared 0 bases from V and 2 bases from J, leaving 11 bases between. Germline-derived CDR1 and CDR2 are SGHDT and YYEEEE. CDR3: CASSLEWGGNYGYTF. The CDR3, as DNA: TGTGCCAGCAGCTTGGAATGGGGGGGCAACTATGGCTACACCTTC.

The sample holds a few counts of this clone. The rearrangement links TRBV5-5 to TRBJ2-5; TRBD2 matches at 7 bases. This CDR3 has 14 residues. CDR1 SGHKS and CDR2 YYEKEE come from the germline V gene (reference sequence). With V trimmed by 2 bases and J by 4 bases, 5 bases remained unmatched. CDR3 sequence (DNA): TGTGCCAGCAGCTTTTTGGGGGGGAGAGAGACCCAGTACTTC. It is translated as CASSFLGGRETQYF. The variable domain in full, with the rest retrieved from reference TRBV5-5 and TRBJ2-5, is DAGVTQSPTHLIKTRGQQVTLRCSPISGHKSVSWYQQVLGQGPQFIFQYYEKEERGRGNFPDRFSARQFPNYSSELNVNALLLGDSALYLCASSFLGGRETQYFGPGTRLLVL.

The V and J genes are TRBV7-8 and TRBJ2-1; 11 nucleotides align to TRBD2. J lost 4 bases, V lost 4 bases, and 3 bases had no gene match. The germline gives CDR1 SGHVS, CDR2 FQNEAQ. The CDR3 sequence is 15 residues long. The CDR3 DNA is TGTGCCAGCAGCTCGGGGACTAGCGGTTACAATGAGCAGTTCTTC. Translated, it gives CASSSGTSGYNEQFF.

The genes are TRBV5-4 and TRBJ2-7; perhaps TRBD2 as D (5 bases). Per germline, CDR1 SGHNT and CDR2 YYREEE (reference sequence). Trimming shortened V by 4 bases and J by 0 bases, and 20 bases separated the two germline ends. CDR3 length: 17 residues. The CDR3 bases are TGTGCCAGCAGCCCCCGACCGGGGAGTCCCACCTCCTACGAGCAGTACTTC. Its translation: CASSPRPGSPTSYEQYF.

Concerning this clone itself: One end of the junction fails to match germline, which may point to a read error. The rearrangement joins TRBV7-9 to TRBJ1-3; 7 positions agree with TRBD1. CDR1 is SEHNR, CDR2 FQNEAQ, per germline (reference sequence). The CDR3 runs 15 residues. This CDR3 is CSSRQGEGSGNTIYF. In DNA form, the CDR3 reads TGTTCCAGCCGACAGGGAGAAGGGTCTGGAAACACCATATATTTT.

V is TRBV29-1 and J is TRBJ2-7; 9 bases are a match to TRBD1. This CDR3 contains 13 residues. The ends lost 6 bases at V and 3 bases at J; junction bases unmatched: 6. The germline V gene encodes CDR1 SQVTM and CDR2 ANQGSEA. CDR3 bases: TGCAGCGTCAGGACAGGGGACAACTACGAGCAGTACTTC. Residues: CSVRTGDNYEQYF.

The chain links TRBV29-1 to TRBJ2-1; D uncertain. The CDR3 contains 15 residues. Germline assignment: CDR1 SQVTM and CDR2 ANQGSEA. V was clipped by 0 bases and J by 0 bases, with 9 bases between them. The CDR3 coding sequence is TGCAGCGTTGAAGATCCGAATAGCTCCTACAATGAGCAGTTCTTC. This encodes CSVEDPNSSYNEQFF.

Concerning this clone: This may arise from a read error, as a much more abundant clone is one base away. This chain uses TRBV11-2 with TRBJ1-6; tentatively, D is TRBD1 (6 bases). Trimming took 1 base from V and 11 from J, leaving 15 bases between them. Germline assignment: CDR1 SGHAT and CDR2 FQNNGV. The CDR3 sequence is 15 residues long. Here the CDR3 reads CASSLAAGEEPPLHF. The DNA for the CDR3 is TGTGCCAGCAGCTTAGCGGCAGGGGAAGAGCCACCCCTCCACTTT.

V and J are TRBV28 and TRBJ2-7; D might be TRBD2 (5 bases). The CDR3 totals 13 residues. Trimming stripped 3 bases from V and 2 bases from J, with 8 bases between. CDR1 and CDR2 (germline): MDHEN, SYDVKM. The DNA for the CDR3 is TGTGCCAGCAGTTTGTTAGCGCCCTACGAGCAGTACTTC. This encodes CASSLLAPYEQYF.

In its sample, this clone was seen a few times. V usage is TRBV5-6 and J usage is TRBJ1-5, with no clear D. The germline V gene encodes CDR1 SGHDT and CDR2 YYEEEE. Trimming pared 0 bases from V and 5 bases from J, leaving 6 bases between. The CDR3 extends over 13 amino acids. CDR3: CASSLAGDQPQHF. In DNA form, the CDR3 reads TGTGCCAGCAGCTTGGCCGGGGATCAGCCCCAGCATTTT.

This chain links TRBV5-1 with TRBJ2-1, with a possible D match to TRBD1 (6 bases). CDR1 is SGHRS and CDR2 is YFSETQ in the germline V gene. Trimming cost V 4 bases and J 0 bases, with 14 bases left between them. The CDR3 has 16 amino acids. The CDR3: CASSTGHPSSYNEQFF. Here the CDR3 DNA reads TGCGCCAGCAGCACGGGACATCCGAGCTCCTACAATGAGCAGTTCTTC.

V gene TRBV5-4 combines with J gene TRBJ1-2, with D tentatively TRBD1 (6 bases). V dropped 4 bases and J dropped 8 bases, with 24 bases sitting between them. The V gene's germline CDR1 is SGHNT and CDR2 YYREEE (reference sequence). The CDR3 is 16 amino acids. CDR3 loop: CASSVTGLPTAGGYTF. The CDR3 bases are TGTGCCAGCAGCGTTACAGGGCTCCCCACCGCTGGAGGCTACACCTTC.

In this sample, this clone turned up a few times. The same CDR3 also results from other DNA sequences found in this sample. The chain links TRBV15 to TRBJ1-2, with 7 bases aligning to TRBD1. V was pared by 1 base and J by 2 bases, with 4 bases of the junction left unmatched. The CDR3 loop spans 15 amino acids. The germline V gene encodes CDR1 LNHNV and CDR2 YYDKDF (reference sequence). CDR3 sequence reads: CATSRGGQSNYGYTF. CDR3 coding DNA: TGTGCCACCAGCAGAGGGGGACAGTCCAACTATGGCTACACCTTC.

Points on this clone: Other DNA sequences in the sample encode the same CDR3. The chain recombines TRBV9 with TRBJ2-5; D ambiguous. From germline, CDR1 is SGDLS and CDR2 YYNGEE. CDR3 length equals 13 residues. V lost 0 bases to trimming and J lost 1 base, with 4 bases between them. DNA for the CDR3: TGTGCCAGCAGCGTAGGGCTCCAAGAGACCCAGTACTTC. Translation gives CASSVGLQETQYF.

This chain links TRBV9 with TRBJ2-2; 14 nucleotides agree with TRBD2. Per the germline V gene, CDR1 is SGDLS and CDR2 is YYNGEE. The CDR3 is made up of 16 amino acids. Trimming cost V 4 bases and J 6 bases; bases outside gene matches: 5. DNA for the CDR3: TGTGCCAGCAGCCCACCGGGACTAGCGGGAGCCGGGGAGCTGTTTTTT. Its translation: CASSPPGLAGAGELFF.

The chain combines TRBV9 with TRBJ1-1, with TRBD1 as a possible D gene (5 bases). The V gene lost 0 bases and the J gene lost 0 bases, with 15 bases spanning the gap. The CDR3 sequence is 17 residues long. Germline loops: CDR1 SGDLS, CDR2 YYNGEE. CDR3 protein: CASSVGPGLLLNTEAFF. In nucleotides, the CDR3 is TGTGCCAGCAGCGTAGGGCCAGGGCTGCTTCTGAACACTGAAGCTTTCTTT.

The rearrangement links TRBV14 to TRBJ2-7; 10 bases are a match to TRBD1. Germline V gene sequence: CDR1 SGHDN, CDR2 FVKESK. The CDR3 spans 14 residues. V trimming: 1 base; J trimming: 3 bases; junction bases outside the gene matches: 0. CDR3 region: CASSQGTGGYEQYF. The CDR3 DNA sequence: TGTGCCAGCAGCCAAGGGACAGGGGGCTACGAGCAGTACTTC.